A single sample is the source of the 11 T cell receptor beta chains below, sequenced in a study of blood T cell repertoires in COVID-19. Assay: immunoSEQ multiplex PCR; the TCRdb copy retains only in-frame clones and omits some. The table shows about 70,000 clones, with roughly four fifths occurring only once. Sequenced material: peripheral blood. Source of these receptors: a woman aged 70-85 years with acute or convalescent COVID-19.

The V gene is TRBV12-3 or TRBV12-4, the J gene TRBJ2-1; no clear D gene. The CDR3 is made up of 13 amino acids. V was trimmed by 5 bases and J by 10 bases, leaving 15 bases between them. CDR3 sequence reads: CASSARSVGEQFF. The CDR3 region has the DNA TGTGCCAGCAGTGCCCGGTCTGTCGGGGAGCAGTTCTTC.

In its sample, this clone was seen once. CDR3 nucleotides: TGTGCCAGCAGCACTGCCGGGACAGATTTCTCCTACGAGCAGTACTTC. This codes for CASSTAGTDFSYEQYF. The rearrangement joins TRBV5-6 to TRBJ2-7, with 7 bases that match TRBD1. Germline loops: CDR1 SGHDT, CDR2 YYEEEE. The CDR3 loop spans 16 amino acids. V shed 4 bases, J shed 0 bases, and the junction held 10 bases outside the gene matches.

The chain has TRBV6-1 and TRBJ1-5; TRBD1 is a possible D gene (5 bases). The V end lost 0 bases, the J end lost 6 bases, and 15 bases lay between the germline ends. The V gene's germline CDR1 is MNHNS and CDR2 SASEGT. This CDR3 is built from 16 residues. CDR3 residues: CASSEAGHAGVQPQHF. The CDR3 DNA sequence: TGTGCCAGCAGTGAAGCAGGGCACGCGGGGGTTCAGCCCCAGCATTTT.

The DNA for the CDR3 is TGTGCCAGCAGTGTATTAGCGGGGGGGCCCGCCAGCACAGATACGCAGTATTTT. It yields the protein CASSVLAGGPASTDTQYF. V gene TRBV2 combines with J gene TRBJ2-3, with TRBD2 matching 11 bases. The CDR3 covers 18 residues. Trimming removed 4 bases from V and 0 bases from J; junction bases left unmatched: 9. CDR1 is SNHLY, CDR2 FYNNEI, per germline.

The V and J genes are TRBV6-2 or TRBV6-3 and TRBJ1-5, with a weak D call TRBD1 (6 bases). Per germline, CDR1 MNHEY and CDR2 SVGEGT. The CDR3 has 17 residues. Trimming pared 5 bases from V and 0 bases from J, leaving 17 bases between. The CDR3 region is CASSKPKSGASNQPQHF. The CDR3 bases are TGTGCCAGCAGTAAACCAAAATCAGGGGCTAGCAATCAGCCCCAGCATTTT.

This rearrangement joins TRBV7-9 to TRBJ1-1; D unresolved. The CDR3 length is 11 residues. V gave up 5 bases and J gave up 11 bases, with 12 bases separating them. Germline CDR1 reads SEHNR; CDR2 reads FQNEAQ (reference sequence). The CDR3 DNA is TGTGCCAGCAGCCAAGGCGGGGTTGCTTTCTTT. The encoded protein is CASSQGGVAFF.

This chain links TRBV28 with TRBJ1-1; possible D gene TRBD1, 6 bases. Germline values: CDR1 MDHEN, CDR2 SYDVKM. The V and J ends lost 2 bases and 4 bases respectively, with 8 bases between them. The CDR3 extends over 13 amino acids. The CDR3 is CASSLNRATEAFF. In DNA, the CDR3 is TGTGCCAGCAGTTTAAACAGGGCCACTGAAGCTTTCTTT.

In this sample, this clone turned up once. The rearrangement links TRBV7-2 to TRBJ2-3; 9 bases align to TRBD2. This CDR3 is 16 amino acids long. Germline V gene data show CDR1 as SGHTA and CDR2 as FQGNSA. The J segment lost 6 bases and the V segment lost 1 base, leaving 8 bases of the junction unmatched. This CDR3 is CASSLGVGLASDTQYF. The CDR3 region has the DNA TGTGCCAGCAGCTTAGGGGTGGGACTAGCATCGGATACGCAGTATTTT.

The chain's CDR3 is CASSSRPDRGAEQFF. The CDR3 DNA sequence: TGTGCCAGCAGCTCCCGACCAGACAGGGGGGCTGAGCAGTTCTTC. The V call is TRBV7-3, the J call TRBJ2-1, with 9 bases that match TRBD1. V gave up 4 bases and J gave up 9 bases; unmatched junction bases: 10. This CDR3 region has 15 residues. CDR1 SGHTA and CDR2 FQGTGA come from the germline V gene.

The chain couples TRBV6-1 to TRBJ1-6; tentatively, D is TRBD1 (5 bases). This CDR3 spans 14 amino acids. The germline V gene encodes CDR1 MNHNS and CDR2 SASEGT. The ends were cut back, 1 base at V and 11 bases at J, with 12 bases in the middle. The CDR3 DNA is TGTGCCAGCAGTGAAGGGTGGGCGGGGGCACCCCTCCACTTT. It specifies CASSEGWAGAPLHF.

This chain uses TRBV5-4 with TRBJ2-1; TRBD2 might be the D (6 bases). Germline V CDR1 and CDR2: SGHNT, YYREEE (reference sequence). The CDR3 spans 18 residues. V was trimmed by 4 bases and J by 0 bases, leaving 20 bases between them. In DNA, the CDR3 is TGTGCCAGCAGCCCCGGGACTCGAAGAAGTACCTCCTACAATGAGCAGTTCTTC. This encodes CASSPGTRRSTSYNEQFF.